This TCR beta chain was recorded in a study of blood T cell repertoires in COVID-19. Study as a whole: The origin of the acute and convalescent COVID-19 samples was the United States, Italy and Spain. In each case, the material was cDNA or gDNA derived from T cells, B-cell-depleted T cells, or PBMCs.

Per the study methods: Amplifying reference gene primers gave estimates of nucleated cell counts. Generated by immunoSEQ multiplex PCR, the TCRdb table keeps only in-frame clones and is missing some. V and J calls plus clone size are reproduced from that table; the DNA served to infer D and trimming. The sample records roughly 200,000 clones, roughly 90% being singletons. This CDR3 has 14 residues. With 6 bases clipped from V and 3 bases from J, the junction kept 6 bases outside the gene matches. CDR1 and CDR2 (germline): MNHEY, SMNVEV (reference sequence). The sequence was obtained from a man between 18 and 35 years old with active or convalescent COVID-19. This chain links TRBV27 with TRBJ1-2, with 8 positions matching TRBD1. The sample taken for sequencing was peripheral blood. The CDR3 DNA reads TGTGCCAGCAGAAGGACAGGGACTTACTATGGCTACACCTTC. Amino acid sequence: CASRRTGTYYGYTF.